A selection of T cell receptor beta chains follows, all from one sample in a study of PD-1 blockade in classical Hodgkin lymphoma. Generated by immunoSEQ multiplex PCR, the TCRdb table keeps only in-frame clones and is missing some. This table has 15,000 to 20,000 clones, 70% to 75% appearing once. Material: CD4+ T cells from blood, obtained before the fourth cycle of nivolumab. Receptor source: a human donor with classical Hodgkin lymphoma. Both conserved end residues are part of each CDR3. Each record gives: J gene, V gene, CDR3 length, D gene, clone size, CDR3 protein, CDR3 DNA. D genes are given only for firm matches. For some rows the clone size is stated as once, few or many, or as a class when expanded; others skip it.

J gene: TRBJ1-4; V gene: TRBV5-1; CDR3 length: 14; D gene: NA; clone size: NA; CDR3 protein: CASSLGQGNEKLFF; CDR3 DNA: TGCGCCAGCAGCTTGGGGCAGGGTAATGAAAAACTGTTTTTT
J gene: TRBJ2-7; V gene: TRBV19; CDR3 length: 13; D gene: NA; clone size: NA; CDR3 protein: CASSIARGYEQYF; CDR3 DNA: TGTGCCAGTAGTATCGCCAGGGGCTACGAGCAGTACTTC
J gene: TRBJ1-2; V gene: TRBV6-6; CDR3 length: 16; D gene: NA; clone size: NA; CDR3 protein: CASSYSAGTRFYGYTF; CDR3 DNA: TGTGCCAGCAGTTACTCTGCAGGAACCCGCTTCTATGGCTACACCTTC
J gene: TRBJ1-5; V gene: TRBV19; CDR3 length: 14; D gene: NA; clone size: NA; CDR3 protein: CASSLQGYNQPQHF; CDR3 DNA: TGTGCCAGTAGTCTTCAGGGTTATAATCAGCCCCAGCATTTT
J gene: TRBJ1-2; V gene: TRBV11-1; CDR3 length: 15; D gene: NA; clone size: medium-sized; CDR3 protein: CASSFSDSPYYGYTF; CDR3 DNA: TGTGCCAGCAGCTTTTCGGACAGTCCGTACTATGGCTACACCTTC
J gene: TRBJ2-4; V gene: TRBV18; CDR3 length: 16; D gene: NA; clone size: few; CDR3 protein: CASSPLASGAKNIQYF; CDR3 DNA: TGTGCCAGCTCACCCTTAGCGAGCGGGGCCAAAAACATTCAGTACTTC
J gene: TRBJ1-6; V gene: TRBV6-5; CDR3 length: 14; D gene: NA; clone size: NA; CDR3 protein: CASTENSYNSPLHF; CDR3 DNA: TGTGCCAGCACCGAAAACTCCTATAATTCACCCCTCCACTTT
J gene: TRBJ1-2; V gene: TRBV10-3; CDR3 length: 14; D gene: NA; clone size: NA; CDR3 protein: CAISEGISFYGYTF; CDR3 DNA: TGTGCCATCAGTGAGGGTATTTCTTTCTATGGCTACACCTTC
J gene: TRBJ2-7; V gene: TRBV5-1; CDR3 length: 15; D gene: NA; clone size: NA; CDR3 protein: CASSLGGTGSYEQYF; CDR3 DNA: TGCGCCAGCAGCTTGGGCGGGACGGGATCCTACGAGCAGTACTTC
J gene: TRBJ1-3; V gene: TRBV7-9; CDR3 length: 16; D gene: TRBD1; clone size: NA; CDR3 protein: CASSLISGGGGNTIYF; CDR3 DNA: TGTGCCAGCAGCTTGATTTCAGGGGGCGGTGGAAACACCATATATTTT